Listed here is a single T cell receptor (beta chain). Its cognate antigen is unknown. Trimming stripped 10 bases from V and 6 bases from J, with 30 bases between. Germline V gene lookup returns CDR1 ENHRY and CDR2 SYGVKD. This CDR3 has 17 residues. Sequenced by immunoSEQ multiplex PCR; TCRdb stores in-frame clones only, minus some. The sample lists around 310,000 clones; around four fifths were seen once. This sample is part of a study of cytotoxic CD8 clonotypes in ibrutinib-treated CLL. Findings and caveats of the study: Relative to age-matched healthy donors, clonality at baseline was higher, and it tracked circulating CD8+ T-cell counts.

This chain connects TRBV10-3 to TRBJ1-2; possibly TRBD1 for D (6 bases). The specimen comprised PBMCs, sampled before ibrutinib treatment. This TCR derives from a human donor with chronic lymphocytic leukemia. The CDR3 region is CATRGDFFDRKHDGYTF. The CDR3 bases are TGTGCCACCAGAGGGGACTTCTTTGACAGGAAGCACGATGGCTACACCTTC.